The clone carrying this T cell receptor (beta chain) was counted a single time. The antigen is unknown. This table comes from immunoSEQ multiplex PCR, and its TCRdb copy is limited to in-frame clones, with some not included. The sample consists of tens of thousands of clones, around four fifths of them appearing once. This entry is derived from a study of PD-1 blockade in mismatch repair-deficient tumors. Overall study context: Patients had approximately 11 mismatch repair-deficient cancer types and were previously treated and progressing.

The ends lost 3 bases at V and 5 bases at J; junction bases unmatched: 11. Germline V gives CDR1 SGDLS, CDR2 YYNGEE. This CDR3 region has 18 residues. Study-wide results and caveats: Tumor-resident clones, often undetectable pretreatment in blood, expanded then contracted after pembrolizumab.

Every patient had mismatch repair deficiency by PCR or immunohistochemistry. Three pembrolizumab responders had their TCRs sequenced. This TCR was recovered from an adult with mismatch repair-deficient cancer. The material was peripheral blood, obtained 2 weeks after starting pembrolizumab. The V call is TRBV9, the J call TRBJ2-3; 14 bases line up with TRBD2. This CDR3 is CASSASGTSGRSGDTQYF. CDR3 nucleotide sequence: TGTGCCAGCAGCGCCTCCGGGACTAGCGGGAGATCAGGAGATACGCAGTATTTT.